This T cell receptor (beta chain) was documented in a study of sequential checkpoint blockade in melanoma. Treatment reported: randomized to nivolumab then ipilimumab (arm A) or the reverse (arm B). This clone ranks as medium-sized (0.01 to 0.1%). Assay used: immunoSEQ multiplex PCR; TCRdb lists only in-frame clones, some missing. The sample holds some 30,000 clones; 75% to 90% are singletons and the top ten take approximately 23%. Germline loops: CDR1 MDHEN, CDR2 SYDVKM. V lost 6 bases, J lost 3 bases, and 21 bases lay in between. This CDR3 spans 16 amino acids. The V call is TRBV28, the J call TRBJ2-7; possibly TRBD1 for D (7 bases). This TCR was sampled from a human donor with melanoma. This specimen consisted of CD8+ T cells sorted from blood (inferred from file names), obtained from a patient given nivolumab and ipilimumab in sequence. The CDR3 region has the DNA TGTGCCAGCAGCCGGCAGGGGGGAATATTTGTCTACGAGCAGTACTTC. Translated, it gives CASSRQGGIFVYEQYF.